This entry lists 25 T cell receptor beta chains sequenced from one sample in a study of T-cell reconstitution after alpha-beta-depleted transplantation in children (dated by TCRdb to about 2016). Per the publication, the treatment or condition label means: allogeneic hematopoietic cell transplantation with graft depleted of TCRalphabeta T cells and CD19 B cells. The library came from PCR. The run used an Illumina HiSeq 2500. TCR library preparation used molecular barcoding, with unique molecular identifiers applied to normalize quantification of the TCRbeta repertoire. The public reads were run again by TCRdb, first through fastp at Q25 and then through MiXCR, and only productive beta chains were kept. Duplicate CDR3 protein sequences are folded into a single record with the most common DNA and genes. In all, the sample holds 98,000 or so distinct CDR3 sequences, and 20% to 25% of those were seen once. Jointly, the top ten make up 20% to 25% of the sample.

This specimen consisted of PBMCs, obtained before TCRalphabeta/CD19-depleted stem cell transplant. The receptors shown here come from a boy younger than 10 with acute lymphoblastic leukemia, due to receive a stem cell transplant.

In its sample, this clonotype was seen a few times. The chain combines TRBV20-1 with TRBJ1-2, with D possibly TRBD1 on 6 matching bases. Germline CDR1 reads DFQATT; CDR2 reads SNEGSKA (reference sequence). Trimming shortened V by 3 bases and J by 2 bases, and 10 bases separated the two germline ends. The CDR3 has 13 amino acids. The CDR3 DNA follows: TGCAGTGCTAGTGGAGGGGGAAACTATGGCTACACCTTC. It codes for CSASGGGNYGYTF.

V and J are TRBV15 and TRBJ2-2; D gene uncertain. V gave up 0 bases and J gave up 2 bases, with 4 bases separating them. Germline V gene lookup returns CDR1 LNHNV and CDR2 YYDKDF (reference sequence). The CDR3 runs 14 residues. In DNA, the CDR3 is TGTGCCACCAGCAGAGAGTATAACACCGGGGAGCTGTTTTTT. Protein: CATSREYNTGELFF.

CDR3 protein: CSASPAELAEGTYQETQYF. The CDR3, as DNA: TGCAGTGCTAGTCCAGCGGAACTAGCGGAGGGAACTTACCAAGAGACCCAGTACTTC. The rearrangement links TRBV20-1 to TRBJ2-5; 8 bases are shared with TRBD2. CDR1 is DFQATT and CDR2 is SNEGSKA in the germline V gene (reference sequence). The V and J ends lost 3 bases and 0 bases, in that order; junction bases with no gene match: 18. The CDR3 covers 19 residues.

This chain joins TRBV5-1 and TRBJ2-5, with 10 bases that match TRBD2. Losses at the gene ends were 4 bases for V and 4 bases for J; bases not matched to a gene: 4. The CDR3 contains 14 residues. Germline-derived CDR1 and CDR2 are SGHRS and YFSETQ. For the CDR3, the DNA is TGCGCCAGCAGCCTTCGACTAGCGGGAGAGACCCAGTACTTC. Its protein is CASSLRLAGETQYF.

V usage is TRBV28 and J usage is TRBJ2-7; possibly TRBD1 for D (7 bases). The CDR3 is 14 residues long. V shed 4 bases and J shed 7 bases, with 17 bases lying between them. Per germline, CDR1 MDHEN and CDR2 SYDVKM. CDR3 DNA sequence: TGTGCCAGCAGTTCCTCCGTACAGGGGAGGGAGCAGTACTTC. It yields the protein CASSSSVQGREQYF.

Only a few counts were recorded for this clonotype. Here the CDR3 DNA reads TGTGCCAGCAGTTTAGTATCCTACACAGATACGCAGTATTTT. This encodes CASSLVSYTDTQYF. V usage is TRBV12-3 or TRBV12-4 and J usage is TRBJ2-3; D is ambiguous. Trimming cost V 1 base and J 2 bases, with 7 bases left between them. This CDR3 is 14 amino acids long.

Ten or more counts support this clonotype. The chain uses TRBV11-2 and TRBJ2-5; D ambiguous. The V gene lost 2 bases and the J gene lost 4 bases, with 8 bases spanning the gap. From germline, CDR1 is SGHAT and CDR2 FQNNGV. This CDR3 has 13 residues. DNA of the CDR3: TGTGCCAGCAGCTTATTTCCTCGAGAGACCCAGTACTTC. Protein product: CASSLFPRETQYF.

This clonotype has a single count. The chain recombines TRBV12-3 or TRBV12-4 with TRBJ1-5; weak D call: TRBD1 (5 bases). The germline V and J ends were trimmed by 6 bases and 9 bases, with 18 bases remaining between them. This CDR3 comprises 14 residues. Written as DNA, the CDR3 is TGTGCCAGCAGCGGGGACGGGCCTGGGACGCCCCAGCATTTT. Its protein product is CASSGDGPGTPQHF.

With respect to this clonotype: One end of the junction fails to match germline, which may point to a read error. This rearrangement joins TRBV5-1 to TRBJ2-1; 7 nucleotides match TRBD2. The CDR3 has 15 residues. Germline lookup yields CDR1 SGHRS and CDR2 YFSETQ. The CDR3: CASSLAPGGDNEQLF. The CDR3 DNA reads as TGCGCCAGCAGCTTGGCCCCGGGAGGCGACAATGAGCAGTTATTC.

A note on this clonotype: The junction differs from germline at one of its ends, possibly a read error. The chain couples TRBV3-1 to TRBJ1-2, with 9 bases aligning to TRBD1. Looked up from germline, CDR1 is LGHDT and CDR2 is YNNKEL (reference sequence). The CDR3 covers 17 residues. CDR3 sequence reads: CACSPWDRVARGVIYTF. The CDR3 DNA reads as TGTGCCTGCAGCCCGTGGGACAGGGTCGCTAGGGGTGTAATTTACACCTTC.

The chain is built from TRBV7-9 and TRBJ2-3, with 8 bases aligning to TRBD2. The CDR3 spans 15 residues. Germline assignment: CDR1 SEHNR and CDR2 FQNEAQ (reference sequence). After removal of 4 bases from V and 1 base from J, the junction contained 4 bases not matched to a gene. CDR3 region: CASSSGLAGTDTQYF. CDR3 nucleotide sequence: TGTGCCAGCAGCTCTGGACTAGCAGGCACAGATACGCAGTATTTT. The whole variable domain, remainder taken from reference TRBV7-9 and TRBJ2-3, is DTGVSQNPRHKITKRGQNVTFRCDPISEHNRLYWYRQTLGQGPEFLTYFQNEAQLEKSRLLSDRFSAERPKGSFSTLEIQRTEQGDSAMYLCASSSGLAGTDTQYFGPGTRLTVL.

The chain recombines TRBV25-1 with TRBJ2-5; D assignment may be TRBD1 or TRBD2 (5 bases each). CDR3 length: 15 amino acids. CDR1 MGHDK and CDR2 SYGVNS come from the germline V gene. The V end lost 1 base, the J end lost 3 bases, and 12 bases lay between the germline ends. CDR3 DNA sequence: TGTGCCAGCAGTGAATGGGGGAGACAGAAAGAGACCCAGTACTTC. Amino acids: CASSEWGRQKETQYF.

The chain carries TRBV7-2 and TRBJ2-2; a possible D gene is TRBD2 (6 bases). There are 16 residues in the CDR3. Trimming stripped 1 base from V and 2 bases from J, with 11 bases between. CDR1 is SGHTA, CDR2 FQGNSA, per germline. In nucleotides, the CDR3 is TGTGCCAGCAGCTTAGGTAGCGGAGTAAACACCGGGGAGCTGTTTTTT. The encoded protein is CASSLGSGVNTGELFF.

The chain combines TRBV2 with TRBJ2-7; D unresolved. There are 11 residues in the CDR3. Trimming left V 0 bases short and J 7 bases short, with 4 bases between. CDR1 is SNHLY and CDR2 is FYNNEI in the germline V gene. CDR3 residues: CASSEAGEQYF. DNA for the CDR3: TGTGCCAGCAGTGAAGCGGGGGAGCAGTACTTC.

This chain links TRBV5-1 with TRBJ2-7, with 10 bases lining up with TRBD1. Germline values: CDR1 SGHRS, CDR2 YFSETQ. The junction had 1 base not matched to a gene; V was cut back by 2 bases and J by 2 bases. There are 14 residues in the CDR3. CDR3 bases: TGCGCCAGCAGCTTAGACAGGGGGCCCTACGAGCAGTACTTC. Protein: CASSLDRGPYEQYF.

This clonotype appeared a few times. At one boundary the junction diverges from the germline segment, which might be a read error. This rearrangement joins TRBV29-1 to TRBJ2-1; 8 positions match TRBD2. Germline V gene sequence: CDR1 SQVTM, CDR2 ANQGSEA. This CDR3 is 12 amino acids long. For the CDR3, the DNA is TGCAGCGCCTTATCTTGGACGGGACTAGTAGCCTTC. Amino acid sequence: CSALSWTGLVAF.

Note on this clonotype: Compared with germline, one end of the junction differs, possibly owing to a read error. The chain employs TRBV7-9 and TRBJ2-4, with unresolved D. Germline CDR1 reads SEHNR; CDR2 reads FQNEAQ (reference sequence). The CDR3 contains 12 residues. The CDR3 loop reads CASSSNPRFISF. CDR3 nucleotides: TGTGCCAGCAGCTCGAACCCTCGGTTTATCTCCTTC.

This clonotype has a count of ten or more. The chain is built from TRBV28 and TRBJ1-4; D is ambiguous. Germline V gene data show CDR1 as MDHEN and CDR2 as SYDVKM. The CDR3 covers 12 residues. V lost 9 bases to trimming and J lost 6 bases, with 11 bases between them. CDR3 sequence: CARAAQDEKLFF. The CDR3 DNA reads as TGTGCCAGAGCCGCTCAAGATGAAAAACTGTTTTTT.

This clonotype was detected only a few times. CDR3 nucleotide sequence: TGTGCCTGGAGATGGGGAGTCGGGGATACGCAGTATTTT. This sequence encodes CAWRWGVGDTQYF. This chain connects TRBV30 to TRBJ2-3, with D perhaps TRBD2 (5 bases). Germline loops: CDR1 GTSNPN, CDR2 SVGIG (reference sequence). The CDR3 is 13 residues long. V dropped 3 bases and J dropped 6 bases, with 13 bases sitting between them.

V gene TRBV7-9 combines with J gene TRBJ2-7; D is undetermined. The CDR3 length is 12 residues. Trimming removed 5 bases from V and 4 bases from J, with 9 bases in between. CDR1 is SEHNR, CDR2 FQNEAQ, per germline (reference sequence). The CDR3 DNA follows: TGTGCCAGCAGCCCGGAGAGATACGAGCAGTACTTC. Translation gives CASSPERYEQYF.

The V gene is TRBV20-1, the J gene TRBJ1-4, with 7 bases aligning to TRBD1. The V segment lost 6 bases and the J segment 5 bases; nucleotides outside the gene matches: 6. CDR3 length: 13 amino acids. Germline V CDR1 and CDR2: DFQATT, SNEGSKA (reference sequence). The CDR3 sequence is CSAEDRRNEKLFF. In DNA, the CDR3 is TGCAGTGCAGAGGACAGGCGGAATGAAAAACTGTTTTTT.

The sample holds one count of this clonotype. This chain connects TRBV20-1 to TRBJ2-2, with 10 bases lining up with TRBD1. Germline CDR1 is DFQATT and CDR2 is SNEGSKA (reference sequence). The CDR3 sequence is 14 residues long. Unmatched junction bases numbered 8, after V lost 6 bases and J lost 7 bases. The CDR3 DNA reads TGCAGTGCGGTTGACAGGGGGCATGGCGGGGAGCTGTTTTTT. As protein: CSAVDRGHGGELFF.

V gene TRBV7-3 combines with J gene TRBJ2-3, with a weak D call TRBD2 (6 bases). This CDR3 has 15 residues. Trimming stripped 0 bases from V and 2 bases from J, with 9 bases between. Per germline, CDR1 SGHTA and CDR2 FQGTGA. The CDR3 spells CASSLTSGLTDTQYF. The CDR3 DNA is TGTGCCAGCAGCTTAACTAGCGGCCTCACAGATACGCAGTATTTT.

The chain recombines TRBV7-9 with TRBJ2-5; D gene ambiguous. Germline V gene data show CDR1 as SEHNR and CDR2 as FQNEAQ (reference sequence). This CDR3 is built from 15 residues. V was clipped by 2 bases and J by 7 bases, with 17 bases between them. Here the CDR3 reads CASSLIGRSLATQYF. CDR3 in DNA: TGTGCCAGCAGCTTAATAGGACGCTCCTTAGCGACCCAGTACTTC.

This clonotype has only a few counts. The chain combines TRBV5-1 with TRBJ2-4, with D tentatively TRBD2 (6 bases). Germline V gives CDR1 SGHRS, CDR2 YFSETQ. V was shortened by 2 bases and J by 8 bases, with 17 bases between the two germline ends. This CDR3 is 15 amino acids long. This CDR3 reads CASSFQGGGGDIQYF. CDR3 DNA: TGCGCCAGCAGCTTCCAGGGAGGAGGTGGGGACATTCAGTACTTC.